The 3 T cell receptor beta chains below were found in one sample sequenced in a study of T-cell memory formation after mild COVID-19. TCRdb used MiXCR to reprocess the 5' RACE reads, holding one entry per CDR3 protein. The table records 150,000 to 200,000 distinct CDR3 sequences, more than 9% of them present only once. Material for sequencing was PBMCs or a T cell subset sorted from them (not recorded which). These receptors all come from a man aged 18 to 30 who had mild COVID-19 (a few samples of this study predate the infection). Cell type and time point are not known.

V is TRBV12-3 or TRBV12-4 and J is TRBJ1-1, with a possible D match to TRBD1 (5 bases). This CDR3 comprises 13 residues. The V end was cut by 7 bases, the J end by 7 bases, with 16 bases between. The CDR3 DNA follows: TGTGCCAGCACCGTGAGGACATCCTATGAAGCTTTCTTT. This sequence encodes CASTVRTSYEAFF.

The chain links TRBV18 to TRBJ2-2; 8 bases match TRBD1. V trimming: 8 bases; J trimming: 4 bases; junction bases outside the gene matches: 12. The germline V gene has CDR1 KGHSH and CDR2 LQKENI. The CDR3 has 16 amino acids. The CDR3 DNA reads as TGTGCCAGCCCCGGAGCCACGACAGGGGCCACCGGGGAGCTGTTTTTT. Its translation is CASPGATTGATGELFF.

This clonotype was counted a few times. The chain is built from TRBV5-4 and TRBJ2-3; 14 bases agree with TRBD2. CDR1 is SGHNT and CDR2 is YYREEE in the germline V gene (reference sequence). The CDR3 has 17 amino acids. Germline trimming cut 3 bases from V and 0 bases from J; bases unmatched to any gene: 3. The CDR3 DNA follows: TGTGCCAGCAGCTCCGGGACTAGCGGGGGTAGCACAGATACGCAGTATTTT. Translated, it gives CASSSGTSGGSTDTQYF.